Listed below are T cell receptor beta chains from one sample, sequenced in a study of blood T cell repertoires in COVID-19. Using immunoSEQ multiplex PCR, the repertoire was profiled, and TCRdb retains in-frame clones only, with some absent. The data hold about 210,000 clones, with roughly 84% observed a single time. Sequencing was carried out using peripheral blood. The source is a man aged 45-60 years with active or convalescent COVID-19. CDR3s include the opening cysteine and the closing phenylalanine or tryptophan. Each record gives: V gene, J gene, D gene, clone size, CDR3 protein, CDR3 DNA. D genes are given only for firm matches. Expanded clones get a size class; other rows say once, few or many, or leave the size out.

>TRBV19|TRBJ1-2|TRBD1|NA
CASSPADGQGFYGYTF
TGTGCCAGTAGTCCGGCCGATGGACAGGGGTTTTATGGCTACACCTTC
>TRBV2|TRBJ2-3|NA|NA
CASSEALFRLQSRNTQYF
TGTGCCAGCAGTGAAGCGCTTTTCAGACTCCAGTCAAGAAATACGCAGTATTTT
>TRBV9|TRBJ2-1|TRBD2|once
CASSVFAGGLEGEQFF
TGTGCCAGCAGCGTTTTCGCGGGAGGGCTTGAGGGTGAGCAGTTCTTC
>TRBV6-5|TRBJ1-2|NA|NA
CASSYPGGGYTF
TGTGCCAGCAGTTACCCCGGGGGAGGCTACACCTTC
>TRBV19|TRBJ1-5|NA|NA
CASSIRRREEGQPQHF
TGTGCCAGTAGTATAAGGAGAAGGGAGGAGGGACAGCCCCAGCATTTT
>TRBV6-5|TRBJ2-5|NA|NA
CASSTTISQETQYF
TGTGCCAGCAGTACGACTATTTCCCAAGAGACCCAGTACTTC
>TRBV13|TRBJ2-7|NA|few
CASSFSSAYEQYF
TGTGCCAGCAGCTTCTCCAGCGCTTACGAGCAGTACTTC
>TRBV6-6|TRBJ2-7|NA|NA
CASSYGRGTYEQYF
TGTGCCAGCAGTTACGGGCGGGGAACCTACGAGCAGTACTTC
>TRBV14|TRBJ1-6|TRBD1|NA
CASSPGTGGSYNSPLHF
TGTGCCAGCAGCCCCGGGACAGGGGGCTCCTATAATTCACCCCTCCACTTT
>TRBV28|TRBJ2-7|TRBD1|NA
CASTRDSYEQYF
TGTGCCAGCACCCGGGACAGCTACGAGCAGTACTTC
>TRBV6-5|TRBJ1-2|NA|NA
CASSPRGNYGYTF
TGTGCCAGCAGTCCAAGGGGGAACTATGGCTACACCTTC
>TRBV7-2|TRBJ2-5|NA|once
CASSPPTGQETQYF
TGTGCCAGCAGCCCCCCGACAGGACAAGAGACCCAGTACTTC
>TRBV3-1/TRBV3-2|TRBJ2-1|NA|NA
CASSQRAEKFF
TGTGCCAGCAGCCAACGAGCGGAGAAGTTCTTC
>TRBV7-9|TRBJ2-6|NA|NA
CASSLTGVGANVLTF
TGTGCCAGCAGTCTAACGGGGGTTGGGGCCAACGTCCTGACTTTC
>TRBV2|TRBJ2-5|TRBD1|NA
CASSSPGQGKETQYF
TGTGCCAGCAGTTCACCGGGACAGGGGAAAGAGACCCAGTACTTC
>TRBV7-2|TRBJ1-1|NA|NA
CASSLGGGTEAFF
TGTGCCAGCAGCTTAGGTGGGGGGACTGAAGCTTTCTTT
>TRBV6-5|TRBJ2-1|TRBD2|once
CASSFSGRAYNEQFF
TGTGCCAGCAGTTTTAGCGGGAGGGCCTACAATGAGCAGTTCTTC
>TRBV7-9|TRBJ1-2|TRBD1|NA
CASSLGETGEHPAGYGYTF
TGTGCCAGCAGCTTAGGGGAGACAGGGGAACACCCCGCGGGCTATGGCTACACCTTC
>TRBV2|TRBJ1-1|NA|NA
CASSRGGYTEAFF
TGTGCCAGCAGTAGAGGGGGTTACACTGAAGCTTTCTTT
>TRBV5-4|TRBJ2-7|TRBD2|NA
CASSSGTRALYEQYF
TGTGCCAGCAGCTCGGGGACTAGGGCCCTCTACGAGCAGTACTTC
>TRBV29-1|TRBJ1-3|TRBD1|once
CSVGGDRGPSGNTIYF
TGCAGCGTTGGGGGGGACAGGGGCCCCTCTGGAAACACCATATATTTT
>TRBV19|TRBJ1-5|TRBD1|NA
CASRTTGGAGQPQHF
TGTGCCAGTAGGACGACAGGGGGCGCGGGTCAGCCCCAGCATTTT
>TRBV24-1|TRBJ2-1|NA|NA
CATSTSLGRPGNEQFF
TGTGCCACCAGTACCTCACTCGGGAGACCGGGGAATGAGCAGTTCTTC
>TRBV5-1|TRBJ2-6|TRBD2|NA
CASSLFASGVAGANVLTF
TGCGCCAGCAGCTTGTTCGCTAGCGGGGTGGCTGGGGCCAACGTCCTGACTTTC
>TRBV29-1|TRBJ2-2|TRBD1|NA
CSTEGQGDTGELFF
TGCAGCACTGAGGGACAGGGGGACACCGGGGAGCTGTTTTTT
>TRBV20-1|TRBJ1-3|NA|NA
CSASNGIGNTIYF
TGCAGTGCTAGTAACGGTATTGGAAACACCATATATTTT
>TRBV5-5|TRBJ2-1|NA|NA
CASSLRDSSNEQFF
TGTGCCAGCAGCCTGCGGGACAGCTCCAATGAGCAGTTCTTC
>TRBV28|TRBJ1-4|NA|NA
CASSPPNGVEKLFF
TGTGCCAGCAGCCCACCCAACGGGGTTGAAAAACTGTTTTTT
>TRBV7-9|TRBJ2-7|TRBD1|NA
CASSLSSWTGDSYEQYF
TGTGCCAGCAGCTTGAGTTCTTGGACAGGGGATTCCTACGAGCAGTACTTC
>TRBV7-3|TRBJ2-3|NA|NA
CASSLATSTDTQYF
TGTGCCAGCAGCTTAGCTACCAGCACAGATACGCAGTATTTT
>TRBV5-1|TRBJ1-2|NA|NA
CASSLAPFANYGYTF
TGCGCCAGCAGCTTGGCTCCTTTCGCTAACTATGGCTACACCTTC
>TRBV5-1|TRBJ1-1|TRBD1|NA
CASSKETGLNTEAFF
TGCGCCAGCAGCAAAGAGACAGGGTTGAACACTGAAGCTTTCTTT
>TRBV18|TRBJ1-5|TRBD1|NA
CASSPTGELNQPQHF
TGTGCCAGCTCACCAACAGGGGAACTCAATCAGCCCCAGCATTTT
>TRBV27|TRBJ2-6|TRBD1|NA
CASSLRPPGQDLSGANVLTF
TGTGCCAGCAGTCTTCGCCCTCCGGGACAGGACCTCTCTGGGGCCAACGTCCTGACTTTC
>TRBV7-6|TRBJ2-1|TRBD1|NA
CASSVSGTGSYNEQFF
TGTGCCAGCAGCGTCTCCGGGACAGGGAGCTACAATGAGCAGTTCTTC
>TRBV5-1|TRBJ2-7|TRBD2|NA
CASSLGTSGRTPWYEQYF
TGCGCCAGCAGCTTGGGGACTAGCGGGAGAACCCCCTGGTACGAGCAGTACTTC
>TRBV15|TRBJ1-5|NA|NA
CATSRGYGAGPWPQHF
TGTGCCACCAGCAGAGGCTATGGTGCAGGGCCCTGGCCCCAGCATTTT
>TRBV7-2|TRBJ2-7|NA|NA
CASSFASGSYDRKYF
NA
>TRBV28|TRBJ2-4|NA|NA
CASSNQGSLAKNIQYF
TGTGCCAGCAGTAACCAGGGTTCCCTAGCCAAAAACATTCAGTACTTC
>TRBV7-2|TRBJ2-1|NA|NA
CASSLGGAGSNEQFF
TGTGCCAGCAGCCTAGGTGGGGCTGGTAGCAATGAGCAGTTCTTC
>TRBV25-1|TRBJ2-7|NA|NA
CASTRGGAGSSYEQYF
TGTGCCAGCACCCGAGGGGGGGCTGGTAGCTCCTACGAGCAGTACTTC
>TRBV6-2/TRBV6-3|TRBJ2-1|NA|NA
CASSYINEQFF
TGTGCCAGCAGTTATATCAATGAGCAGTTCTTC
>TRBV4-1|TRBJ2-7|TRBD2|NA
CASSRKSGTSGTGAYEQYF
TGCGCCAGCAGCCGAAAGTCCGGGACTAGCGGGACAGGTGCCTACGAGCAGTACTTC
>TRBV27|TRBJ2-3|TRBD1|once
CASSLSGTAQQYF
TGTGCCAGCAGTTTATCCGGGACAGCGCAGCAGTATTTT
>TRBV12-5|TRBJ1-4|NA|NA
CASGIDPRFNEKLFF
TGTGCTAGTGGGATTGACCCGAGGTTTAATGAAAAACTGTTTTTT
>TRBV4-1|TRBJ2-7|NA|NA
CASSQDFFYGSPYEQYF
TGCGCCAGCAGCCAAGATTTTTTTTACGGGAGTCCCTACGAGCAGTACTTC
>TRBV5-1|TRBJ2-7|TRBD1|many
CASSLWTGVGYEQYF
TGCGCCAGCAGCCTGTGGACAGGGGTGGGGTACGAGCAGTACTTC
>TRBV6-1|TRBJ1-2|NA|NA
CASSVRREVANYGYTF
TGTGCCAGCAGTGTTCGTCGGGAGGTGGCTAACTATGGCTACACCTTC
>TRBV7-3|TRBJ2-7|NA|NA
CASSLQGGETYEQYF
TGTGCCAGCAGCCTCCAGGGCGGGGAGACGTACGAGCAGTACTTC
>TRBV3-1/TRBV3-2|TRBJ2-3|TRBD2|NA
CASSPWTSGGDTQYF
TGTGCCAGCAGCCCATGGACTAGCGGGGGAGATACGCAGTATTTT